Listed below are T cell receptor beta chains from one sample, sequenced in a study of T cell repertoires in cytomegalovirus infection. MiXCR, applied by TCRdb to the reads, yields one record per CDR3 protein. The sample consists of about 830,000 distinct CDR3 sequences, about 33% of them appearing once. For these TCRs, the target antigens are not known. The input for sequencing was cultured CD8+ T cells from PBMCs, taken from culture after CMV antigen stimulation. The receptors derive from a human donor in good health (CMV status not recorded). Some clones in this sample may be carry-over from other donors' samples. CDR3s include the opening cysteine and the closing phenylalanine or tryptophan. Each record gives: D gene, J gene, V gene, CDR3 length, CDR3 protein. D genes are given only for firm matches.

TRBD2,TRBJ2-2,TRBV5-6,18,CASSPTSGGTPNTGELFF
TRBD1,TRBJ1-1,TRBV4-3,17,CASSQGLTGQRNTEAFF
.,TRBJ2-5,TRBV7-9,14,CASSLPADRETQYF
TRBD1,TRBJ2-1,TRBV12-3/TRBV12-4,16,CASNPPGTDTYNEQFF
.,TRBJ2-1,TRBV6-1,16,CASSEAWAGGGNEQFF
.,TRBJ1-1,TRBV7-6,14,CASSSVGTNTEAFF
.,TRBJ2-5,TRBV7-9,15,CASSPRDPGRETQYF
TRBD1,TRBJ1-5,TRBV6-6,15,CASSSDRATNQPQHF
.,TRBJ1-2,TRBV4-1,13,CASGVRADYGYTF
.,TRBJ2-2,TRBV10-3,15,CAISDIDLRGGELFF
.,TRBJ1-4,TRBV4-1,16,CASSQIWEATNEKLFF
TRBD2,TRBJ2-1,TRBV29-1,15,CSVGRGGRNYGEQFF
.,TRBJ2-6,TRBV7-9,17,CASSLERMAFGANVLTF
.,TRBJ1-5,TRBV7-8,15,CASSHGQGRNQPQHF
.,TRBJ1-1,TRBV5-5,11,CASSLDLFPFF
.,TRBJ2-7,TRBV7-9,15,CASSPPQRATYEQYF
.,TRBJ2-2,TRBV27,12,CASAPSSGELFF
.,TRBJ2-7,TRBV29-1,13,CSVDGQGFYEQYF
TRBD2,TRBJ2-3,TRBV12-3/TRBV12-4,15,CASSIIAGGTDTQYF
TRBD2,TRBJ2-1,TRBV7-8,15,CASSPTSGGINEQFF
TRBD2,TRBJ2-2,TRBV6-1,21,CASKTSGLAGGFQLNTGELFF
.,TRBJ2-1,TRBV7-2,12,CASSLGVTGQFF
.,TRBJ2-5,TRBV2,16,CASREWMGANQETQYF
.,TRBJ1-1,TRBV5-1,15,CASSLHPGAGTEAFF
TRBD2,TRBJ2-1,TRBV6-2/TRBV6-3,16,CASRLLAGGLYNEQFF
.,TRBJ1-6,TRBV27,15,CASSPLGIYNSPLHF
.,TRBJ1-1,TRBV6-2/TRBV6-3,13,CASSYISNTEAFF
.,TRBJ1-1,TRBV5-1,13,CASSWGLNTEAFF
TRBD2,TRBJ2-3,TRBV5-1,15,CASSLRGAGADTQYF
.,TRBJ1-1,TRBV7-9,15,CASSPRTGGDTEAFF
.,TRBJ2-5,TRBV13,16,CASRLLGGTTGETQYF
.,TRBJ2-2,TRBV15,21,CATSRDSLWADRNQNTGELFF
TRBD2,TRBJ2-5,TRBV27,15,CASRLGTSGWETQYF
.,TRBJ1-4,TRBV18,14,CASSPLQDNEKLFF
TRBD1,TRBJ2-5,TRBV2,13,CASIGDRQETQYF
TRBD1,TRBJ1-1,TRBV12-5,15,CASGFSGQGYTEAFF
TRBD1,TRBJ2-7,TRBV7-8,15,CASSLDQGVRYEQYF
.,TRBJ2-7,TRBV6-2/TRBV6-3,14,CAISEGHRPYEQYF
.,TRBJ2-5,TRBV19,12,CASSGTVRTQYF
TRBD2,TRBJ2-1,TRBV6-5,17,CASSYLFSGGAGNEQFF
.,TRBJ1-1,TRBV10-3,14,CAISERVRDTEAFF
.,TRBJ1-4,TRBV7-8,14,CATGWTATNEKLFF
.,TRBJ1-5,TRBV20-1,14,CSAVQGYSNQPQHF
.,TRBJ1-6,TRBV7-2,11,CASSLVSPLHF
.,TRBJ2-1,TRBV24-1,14,CATSDPTDYNEQFF
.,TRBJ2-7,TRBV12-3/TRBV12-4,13,CASSEGSGSEQYF
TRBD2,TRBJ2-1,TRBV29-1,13,CSDRTRDYNEQFF
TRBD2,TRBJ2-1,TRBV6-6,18,CASSLGLAGGTAYNEQFF
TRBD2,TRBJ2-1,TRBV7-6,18,CASSFARLAGGLNNEQFF
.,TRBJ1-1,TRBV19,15,CASSQMSAGNTEAFF
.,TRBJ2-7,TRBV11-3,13,CASSPRGADEQYF
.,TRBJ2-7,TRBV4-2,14,CASSQSGFSYEQYF
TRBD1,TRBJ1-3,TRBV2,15,CATLDRGRSGNTIYF